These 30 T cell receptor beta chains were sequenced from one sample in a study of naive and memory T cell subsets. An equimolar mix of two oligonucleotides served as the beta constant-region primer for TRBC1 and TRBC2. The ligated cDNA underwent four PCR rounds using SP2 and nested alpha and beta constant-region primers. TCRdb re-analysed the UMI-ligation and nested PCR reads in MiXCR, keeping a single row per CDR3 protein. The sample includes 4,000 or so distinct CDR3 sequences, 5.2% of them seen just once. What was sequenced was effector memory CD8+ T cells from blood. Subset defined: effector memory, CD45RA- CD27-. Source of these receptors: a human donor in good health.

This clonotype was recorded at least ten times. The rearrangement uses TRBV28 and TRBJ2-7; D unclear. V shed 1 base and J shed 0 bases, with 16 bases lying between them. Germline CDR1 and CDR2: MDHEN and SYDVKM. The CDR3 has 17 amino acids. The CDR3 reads CASSLYPLGDSSYEQYF. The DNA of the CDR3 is TGTGCCAGCAGTTTATATCCCCTTGGCGATAGCTCCTACGAGCAGTACTTC.

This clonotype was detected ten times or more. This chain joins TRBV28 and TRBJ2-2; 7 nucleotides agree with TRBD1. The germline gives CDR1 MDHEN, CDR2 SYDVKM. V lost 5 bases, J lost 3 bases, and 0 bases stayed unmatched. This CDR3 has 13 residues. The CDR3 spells CASSTGDTGELFF. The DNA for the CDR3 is TGTGCCAGCAGTACAGGGGACACCGGGGAGCTGTTTTTT. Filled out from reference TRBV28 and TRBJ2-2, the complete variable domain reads DVKVTQSSRYLVKRTGEKVFLECVQDMDHENMFWYRQDPGLGLRLIYFSYDVKMKEKGDIPEGYSVSREKKERFSLILESASTNQTSMYLCASSTGDTGELFFGEGSRLTVL.

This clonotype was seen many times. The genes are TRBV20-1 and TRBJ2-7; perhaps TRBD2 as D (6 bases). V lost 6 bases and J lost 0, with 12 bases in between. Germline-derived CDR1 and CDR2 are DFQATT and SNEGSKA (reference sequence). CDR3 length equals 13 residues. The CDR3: CSAFKTSSYEQYF. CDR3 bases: TGCAGTGCCTTCAAGACTAGCTCCTACGAGCAGTACTTC.

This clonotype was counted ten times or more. For the CDR3, the DNA is TGTGCCAGCAGTTACTCCGGGACAGGGCCAGATACGCAGTATTTT. This encodes CASSYSGTGPDTQYF. V and J are TRBV6-2 or TRBV6-3 and TRBJ2-3; TRBD1 matches at 9 bases. The CDR3 covers 15 residues. After removal of 0 bases from V and 4 bases from J, the junction contained 2 bases not matched to a gene. Germline V lookup: CDR1 MNHEY, CDR2 SVGEGT.

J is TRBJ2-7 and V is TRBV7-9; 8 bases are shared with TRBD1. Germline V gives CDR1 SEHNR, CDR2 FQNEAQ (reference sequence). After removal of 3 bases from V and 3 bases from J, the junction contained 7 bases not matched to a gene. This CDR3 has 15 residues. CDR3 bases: TGTGCCAGCAGCTTCCTTCCAGGGGGCCACTACGAGCAGTACTTC. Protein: CASSFLPGGHYEQYF.

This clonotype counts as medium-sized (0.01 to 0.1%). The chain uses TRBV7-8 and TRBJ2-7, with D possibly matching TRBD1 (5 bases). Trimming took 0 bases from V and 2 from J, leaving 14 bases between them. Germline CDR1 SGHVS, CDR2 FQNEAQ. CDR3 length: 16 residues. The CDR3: CASSLAAQGWTYEQYF. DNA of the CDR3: TGTGCCAGCAGCTTAGCCGCCCAGGGTTGGACCTACGAGCAGTACTTC.

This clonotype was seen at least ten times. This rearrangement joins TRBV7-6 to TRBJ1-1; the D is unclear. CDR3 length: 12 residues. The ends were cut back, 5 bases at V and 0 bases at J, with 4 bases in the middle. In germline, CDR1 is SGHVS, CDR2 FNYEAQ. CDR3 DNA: TGTGCCAGCAGCCTGGTGAACACTGAAGCTTTCTTT. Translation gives CASSLVNTEAFF.

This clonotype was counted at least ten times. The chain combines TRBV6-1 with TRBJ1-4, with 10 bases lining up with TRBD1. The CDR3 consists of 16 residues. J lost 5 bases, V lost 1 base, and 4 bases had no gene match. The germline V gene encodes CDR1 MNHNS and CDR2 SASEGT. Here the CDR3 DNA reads TGTGCCAGCAGTGAAGTTCTGGGACAGGGGAATGAAAAACTGTTTTTT. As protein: CASSEVLGQGNEKLFF.

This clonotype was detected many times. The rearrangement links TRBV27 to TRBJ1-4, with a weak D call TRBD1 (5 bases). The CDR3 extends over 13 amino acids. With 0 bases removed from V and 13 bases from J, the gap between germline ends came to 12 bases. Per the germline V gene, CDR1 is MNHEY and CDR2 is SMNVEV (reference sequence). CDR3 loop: CASSLSRMGGLFF. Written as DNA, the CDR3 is TGTGCCAGCAGTTTATCGAGGATGGGGGGACTGTTTTTT.

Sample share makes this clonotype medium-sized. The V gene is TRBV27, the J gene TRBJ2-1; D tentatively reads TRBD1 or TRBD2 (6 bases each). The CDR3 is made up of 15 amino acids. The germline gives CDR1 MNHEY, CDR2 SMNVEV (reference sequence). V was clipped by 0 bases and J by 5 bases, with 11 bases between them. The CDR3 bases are TGTGCCAGCAGTTTATCTTGGGGGGCTAACAATGAGCAGTTCTTC. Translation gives CASSLSWGANNEQFF.

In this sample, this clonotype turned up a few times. The CDR3 is CASSLGGISGEQYF. The CDR3 coding sequence is TGTGCCAGCAGCTTGGGGGGGATCTCTGGAGAGCAGTACTTC. The chain joins TRBV5-5 to TRBJ2-7; perhaps D is TRBD1 or TRBD2 (5 bases each). CDR1 is SGHKS, CDR2 YYEKEE, per germline (reference sequence). The V gene lost 0 bases and the J gene lost 7 bases, with 14 bases spanning the gap. The CDR3 is made up of 14 amino acids.

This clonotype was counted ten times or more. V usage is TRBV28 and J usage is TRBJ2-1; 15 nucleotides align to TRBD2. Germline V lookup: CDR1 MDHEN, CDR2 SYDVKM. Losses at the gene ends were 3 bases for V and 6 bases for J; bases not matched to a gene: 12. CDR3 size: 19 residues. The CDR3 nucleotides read TGTGCCAGCAGTTTGTGGACTAGCGGGAGGGCCATCTATGCCAATGAGCAGTTCTTC. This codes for CASSLWTSGRAIYANEQFF.

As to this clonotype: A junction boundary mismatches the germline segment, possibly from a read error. The CDR3 here is CASSVRGSNSYNGQFF. The CDR3 bases are TGTGCCAGCAGCGTTCGCGGGAGTAACTCCTACAATGGGCAGTTCTTC. V usage is TRBV7-6 and J usage is TRBJ2-1, with 7 bases lining up with TRBD2. Germline V gene lookup returns CDR1 SGHVS and CDR2 FNYEAQ. This CDR3 region has 16 residues.

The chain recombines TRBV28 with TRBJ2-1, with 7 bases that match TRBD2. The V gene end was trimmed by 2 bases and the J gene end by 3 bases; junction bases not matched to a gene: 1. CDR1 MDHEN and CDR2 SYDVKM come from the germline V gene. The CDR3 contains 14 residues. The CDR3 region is CASSLAGVYNEQFF. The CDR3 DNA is TGTGCCAGCAGTTTAGCGGGGGTCTACAATGAGCAGTTCTTC.

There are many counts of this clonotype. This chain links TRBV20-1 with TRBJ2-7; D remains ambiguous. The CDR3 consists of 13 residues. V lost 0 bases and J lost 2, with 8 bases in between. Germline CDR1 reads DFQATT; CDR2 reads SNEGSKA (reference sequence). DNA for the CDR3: TGCAGTGCTAGAGATTATGGGACCTACGAGCAGTACTTC. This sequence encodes CSARDYGTYEQYF.

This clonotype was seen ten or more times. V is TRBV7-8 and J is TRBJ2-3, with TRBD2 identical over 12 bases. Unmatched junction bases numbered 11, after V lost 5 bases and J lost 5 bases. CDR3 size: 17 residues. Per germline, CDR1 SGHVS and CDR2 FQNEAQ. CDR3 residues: CASSEAYGTSGRDTQYF. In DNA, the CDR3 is TGTGCCAGCAGCGAAGCATACGGGACTAGCGGGCGAGATACGCAGTATTTT.

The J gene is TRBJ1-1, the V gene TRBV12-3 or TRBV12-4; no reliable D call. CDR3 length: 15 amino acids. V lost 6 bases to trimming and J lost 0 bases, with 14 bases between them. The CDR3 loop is CASSELQPMNTEAFF. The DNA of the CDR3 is TGTGCCAGCAGCGAACTCCAGCCCATGAACACTGAAGCTTTCTTT.

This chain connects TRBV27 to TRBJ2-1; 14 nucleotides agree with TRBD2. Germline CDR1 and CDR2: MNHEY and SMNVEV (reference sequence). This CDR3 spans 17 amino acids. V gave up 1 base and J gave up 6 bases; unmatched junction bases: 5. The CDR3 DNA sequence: TGTGCCAGCAGTTTATTTGGGACTAGCGGGAGTGCCAATGAGCAGTTCTTC. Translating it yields CASSLFGTSGSANEQFF.

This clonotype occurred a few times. In DNA form, the CDR3 reads TGTGCCAGCAGTCTCCCCTTGACAGGGGGCAGAAACACCATATATTTT. Translated, it gives CASSLPLTGGRNTIYF. The chain employs TRBV28 and TRBJ1-3; 10 nucleotides line up with TRBD1. The germline V gene has CDR1 MDHEN and CDR2 SYDVKM. The ends lost 5 bases at V and 5 bases at J; junction bases unmatched: 9. The CDR3 has 16 residues.

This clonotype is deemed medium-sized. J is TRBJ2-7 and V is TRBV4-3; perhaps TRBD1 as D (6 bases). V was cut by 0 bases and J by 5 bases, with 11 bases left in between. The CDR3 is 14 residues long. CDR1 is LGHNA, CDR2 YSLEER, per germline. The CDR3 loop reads CASSQEGHLDEQYF. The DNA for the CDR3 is TGCGCCAGCAGCCAAGAGGGACATCTCGACGAGCAGTACTTC.

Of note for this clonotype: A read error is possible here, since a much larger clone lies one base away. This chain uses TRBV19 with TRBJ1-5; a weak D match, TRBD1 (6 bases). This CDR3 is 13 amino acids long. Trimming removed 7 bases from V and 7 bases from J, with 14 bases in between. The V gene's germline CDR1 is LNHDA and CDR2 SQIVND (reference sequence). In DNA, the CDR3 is TGTGCCAGTAATATGGGGGGGCTACAGCCCCAGCATTTT. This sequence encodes CASNMGGLQPQHF.

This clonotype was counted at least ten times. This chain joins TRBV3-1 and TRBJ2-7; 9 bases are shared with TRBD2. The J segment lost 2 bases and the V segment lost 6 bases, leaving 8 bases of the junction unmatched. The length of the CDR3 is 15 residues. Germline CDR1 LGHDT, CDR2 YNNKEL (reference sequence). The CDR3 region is CASSRPAGGTYEQYF. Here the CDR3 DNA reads TGTGCCAGCAGTCGACCCGCGGGAGGGACCTACGAGCAGTACTTC.

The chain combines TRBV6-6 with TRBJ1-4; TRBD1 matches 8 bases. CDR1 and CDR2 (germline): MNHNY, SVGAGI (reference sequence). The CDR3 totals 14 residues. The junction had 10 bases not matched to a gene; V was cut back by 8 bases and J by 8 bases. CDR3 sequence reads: CASGTGGDREKLFF. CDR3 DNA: TGTGCCAGCGGGACAGGTGGGGATCGGGAAAAACTGTTTTTT.

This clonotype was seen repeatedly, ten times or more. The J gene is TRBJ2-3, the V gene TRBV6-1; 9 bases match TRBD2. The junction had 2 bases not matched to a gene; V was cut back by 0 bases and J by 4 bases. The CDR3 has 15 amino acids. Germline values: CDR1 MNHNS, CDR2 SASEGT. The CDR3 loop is CASSEASGSPDTQYF. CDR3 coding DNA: TGTGCCAGCAGTGAAGCTAGCGGGAGCCCAGATACGCAGTATTTT.

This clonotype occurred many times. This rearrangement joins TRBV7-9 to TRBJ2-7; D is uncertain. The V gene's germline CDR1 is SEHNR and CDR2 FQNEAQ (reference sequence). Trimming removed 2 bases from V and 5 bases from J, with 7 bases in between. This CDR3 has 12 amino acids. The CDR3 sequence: CASSLSWDEQYF. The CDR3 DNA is TGTGCCAGCAGCTTATCTTGGGACGAGCAGTACTTC.

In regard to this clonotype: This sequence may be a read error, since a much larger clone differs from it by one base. The CDR3 DNA reads as TGTGCCAGCAGACCCGGGATAGCCCCTTATAGCAATCAGCCCCAGCATTTT. Encoded protein: CASRPGIAPYSNQPQHF. This chain connects TRBV14 to TRBJ1-5; D unresolved. The CDR3 runs 17 residues. V lost 6 bases, J lost 0 bases, and 18 bases lay in between. Looked up from germline, CDR1 is SGHDN and CDR2 is FVKESK.

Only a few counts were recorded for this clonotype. CDR3 sequence reads: CAISEIWGAGAGETQYF. CDR3 nucleotides: TGTGCCATCAGTGAGATTTGGGGCGCGGGAGCCGGGGAGACCCAGTACTTC. The chain is built from TRBV10-3 and TRBJ2-5; 7 bases are shared with TRBD2. The germline gives CDR1 ENHRY, CDR2 SYGVKD. Losses at the gene ends were 2 bases for V and 5 bases for J; bases not matched to a gene: 14. CDR3 length: 17 residues.

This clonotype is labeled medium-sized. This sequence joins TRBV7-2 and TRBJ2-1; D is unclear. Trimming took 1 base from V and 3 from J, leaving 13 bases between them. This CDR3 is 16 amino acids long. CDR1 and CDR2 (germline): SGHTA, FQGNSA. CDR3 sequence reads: CASSLDGLVLYNEQFF. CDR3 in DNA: TGTGCCAGCAGCTTAGACGGCTTAGTCCTCTACAATGAGCAGTTCTTC. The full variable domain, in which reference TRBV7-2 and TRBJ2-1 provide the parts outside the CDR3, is GAGVSQSPSNKVTEKGKDVELRCDPISGHTALYWYRQSLGQGLEFLIYFQGNSAPDKSGLPSDRFSAERTGGSVSTLTIQRTQQEDSAVYLCASSLDGLVLYNEQFFGPGTRLTVL.

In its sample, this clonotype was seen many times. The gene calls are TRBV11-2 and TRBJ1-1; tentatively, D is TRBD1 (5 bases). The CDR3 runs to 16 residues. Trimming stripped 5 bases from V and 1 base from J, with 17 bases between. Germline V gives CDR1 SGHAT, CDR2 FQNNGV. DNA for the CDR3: TGTGCCAGCAGCCCCCGCCCAGGGCTCGGGAACACTGAAGCTTTCTTT. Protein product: CASSPRPGLGNTEAFF.

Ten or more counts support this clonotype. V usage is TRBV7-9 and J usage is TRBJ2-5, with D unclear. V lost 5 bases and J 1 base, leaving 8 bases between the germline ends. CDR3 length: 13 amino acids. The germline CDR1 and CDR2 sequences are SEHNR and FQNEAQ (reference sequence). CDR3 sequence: CASSREAQETQYF. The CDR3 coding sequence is TGTGCCAGCAGCCGCGAGGCCCAAGAGACCCAGTACTTC.